This passage covers 27 T cell receptor beta chains from one sample sequenced in a study of T cells in localized non-small cell lung cancer. The method was immunoSEQ multiplex PCR; TCRdb's version includes in-frame clones alone and lacks a portion of them. There are around 29,000 clones in the sample; around 93% occur only once, and roughly 28% lies in the top ten. The sample in question was peripheral blood, obtained before any cancer treatment. All receptors come from an older female donor with stage I lung adenocarcinoma.

The J gene is TRBJ1-1, the V gene TRBV29-1, with D unresolved. V was cut by 6 bases and J by 11 bases, with 19 bases left in between. CDR1 is SQVTM, CDR2 ANQGSEA, per germline. The CDR3 is 12 residues long. As DNA, the CDR3 is TGCAGCGTCAGAACGGACCAGGCTCGGGCTTTCTTT. Translation: CSVRTDQARAFF.

V is TRBV5-4 and J is TRBJ2-5; tentative D call: TRBD2 (7 bases). The CDR3 is 14 amino acids. From germline, CDR1 is SGHNT and CDR2 YYREEE (reference sequence). V lost 2 bases and J lost 3, with 11 bases in between. The DNA of the CDR3 is TGTGCCAGCAGCTTAGGGGGGAGGGAAGAGACCCAGTACTTC. It encodes CASSLGGREETQYF.

V and J are TRBV11-2 and TRBJ2-3, with 11 nucleotides matching TRBD2. The CDR3 totals 15 residues. The trim removed 9 bases at V and 5 bases at J, leaving 10 bases unmatched. Germline V gene lookup returns CDR1 SGHAT and CDR2 FQNNGV. The CDR3 loop reads CASGLAGDREDTQYF. CDR3 bases: TGTGCCAGTGGACTAGCGGGCGATCGTGAAGATACGCAGTATTTT.

V usage is TRBV2 and J usage is TRBJ1-2, with D unresolved. The CDR3 runs to 15 residues. Looked up from germline, CDR1 is SNHLY and CDR2 is FYNNEI. V shed 6 bases and J shed 2 bases, with 16 bases lying between them. This CDR3 is CASRVNDGLNYGYTF. In DNA form, the CDR3 reads TGTGCCAGCAGGGTCAACGACGGCCTGAACTATGGCTACACCTTC. The full variable domain, in which reference TRBV2 and TRBJ1-2 provide the parts outside the CDR3, is EPEVTQTPSHQVTQMGQEVILRCVPISNHLYFYWYRQILGQKVEFLVSFYNNEISEKSEIFDDQFSVERPDGSNFTLKIRSTKLEDSAMYFCASRVNDGLNYGYTFGSGTRLTVV.

The J gene is TRBJ1-2, the V gene TRBV9; D remains unclear. The germline V and J ends were trimmed by 0 bases and 0 bases, with 18 bases remaining between them. The CDR3 has 18 amino acids. Germline V lookup: CDR1 SGDLS, CDR2 YYNGEE. The CDR3 spells CASSVAWFNHPTNYGYTF. CDR3 sequence (DNA): TGTGCCAGCAGCGTAGCGTGGTTCAACCACCCGACTAACTATGGCTACACCTTC.

The V gene is TRBV27, the J gene TRBJ2-1; D might be TRBD1 (5 bases). Germline V gene data show CDR1 as MNHEY and CDR2 as SMNVEV (reference sequence). The CDR3 contains 15 residues. V shed 6 bases and J shed 1 base, with 13 bases lying between them. CDR3 DNA sequence: TGTGCCAGCAGCTCCACAGGTCGTTCCTACAATGAGCAGTTCTTC. It is translated as CASSSTGRSYNEQFF.

The chain links TRBV5-4 to TRBJ2-7, with TRBD1 matching over 7 bases. Losses at the gene ends were 3 bases for V and 3 bases for J; bases not matched to a gene: 6. Germline assignment: CDR1 SGHNT and CDR2 YYREEE (reference sequence). This CDR3 is 14 amino acids long. Written as DNA, the CDR3 is TGTGCCAGCAGCTCACAGGGGTCCCTCTACGAGCAGTACTTC. Translation: CASSSQGSLYEQYF. Full variable domain (missing parts from reference TRBV5-4 and TRBJ2-7): ETGVTQSPTHLIKTRGQQVTLRCSSQSGHNTVSWYQQALGQGPQFIFQYYREEENGRGNFPPRFSGLQFPNYSSELNVNALELDDSALYLCASSSQGSLYEQYFGPGTRLTVT.

This rearrangement joins TRBV10-3 to TRBJ2-3; 11 bases agree with TRBD1. The CDR3 totals 13 residues. Trimming cost V 8 bases and J 5 bases; bases outside gene matches: 3. Per germline, CDR1 ENHRY and CDR2 SYGVKD. CDR3 sequence (DNA): TGTGCCATCGGGACAGGGGGTAGAGATACGCAGTATTTT. Translation gives CAIGTGGRDTQYF.

This chain uses TRBV19 with TRBJ2-3; the match to TRBD2 covers 7 bases. With V trimmed by 7 bases and J by 2 bases, 12 bases remained unmatched. The CDR3 spans 16 residues. Looked up from germline, CDR1 is LNHDA and CDR2 is SQIVND (reference sequence). This CDR3 is CASNPYPGLHTDTQYF. The CDR3 DNA follows: TGTGCCAGTAACCCTTACCCGGGACTACACACAGATACGCAGTATTTT.

DNA of the CDR3: TGTGCCAGCGGGAAGAACACTGAAGCTTTCTTT. Translation gives CASGKNTEAFF. The rearrangement links TRBV2 to TRBJ1-1; D gene ambiguous. V was trimmed by 8 bases and J by 1 base, leaving 5 bases between them. This CDR3 is 11 amino acids long. CDR1 SNHLY and CDR2 FYNNEI come from the germline V gene.

In its sample, this clone was seen a few times. This sequence joins TRBV5-1 and TRBJ1-1; TRBD1 matches at 7 bases. The ends lost 4 bases at V and 3 bases at J; junction bases unmatched: 3. From germline, CDR1 is SGHRS and CDR2 YFSETQ. CDR3 length equals 13 residues. The CDR3 reads CASSLTGDTEAFF. The CDR3 DNA follows: TGCGCCAGCAGCCTCACAGGGGACACTGAAGCTTTCTTT.

This clone has just one count. The V gene is TRBV11-2, the J gene TRBJ1-1; D is unclear. In germline, CDR1 is SGHAT, CDR2 FQNNGV. CDR3 size: 17 residues. The V end lost 5 bases, the J end lost 4 bases, and 23 bases lay between the germline ends. The CDR3 is CASSQIWWRESTTEAFF. Here the CDR3 DNA reads TGTGCCAGCAGCCAAATATGGTGGCGGGAGAGCACCACTGAAGCTTTCTTT.

CDR3 protein: CASSQNDRAGGEKLFF. The CDR3 DNA follows: TGTGCCAGCTCACAGAACGACAGGGCGGGAGGCGAAAAACTGTTTTTT. The J gene is TRBJ1-4, the V gene TRBV18, with 7 positions matching TRBD1. This CDR3 comprises 16 residues. The germline CDR1 and CDR2 sequences are KGHSH and LQKENI. V was pared by 4 bases and J by 8 bases, with 13 bases of the junction left unmatched.

CDR3 sequence: CASSFTADYTF. CDR3 DNA sequence: TGTGCCAGCAGCTTTACAGCCGACTACACCTTC. The rearrangement links TRBV7-9 to TRBJ1-2; the D is unclear. The CDR3 runs 11 residues. V was pared by 3 bases and J by 10 bases, with 9 bases between. Germline CDR1 reads SEHNR; CDR2 reads FQNEAQ (reference sequence).

CDR3 sequence: CASTRDTYMNTEAFF. Written as DNA, the CDR3 is TGTGCCAGCACAAGGGACACCTACATGAACACTGAAGCTTTCTTT. The gene calls are TRBV2 and TRBJ1-1; the D gene is possibly TRBD1 (6 bases). Germline V gene sequence: CDR1 SNHLY, CDR2 FYNNEI. Trimming removed 7 bases at V and 0 bases at J, with 15 bases between. CDR3 length equals 15 residues.

This clone was detected only once. The V call is TRBV7-2, the J call TRBJ2-1; D might be TRBD1 (6 bases). The CDR3 loop spans 15 amino acids. V was trimmed by 1 base and J by 9 bases, leaving 16 bases between them. CDR1 SGHTA and CDR2 FQGNSA come from the germline V gene. CDR3 coding DNA: TGTGCCAGCAGCTTAGGTACAGGGCAAGTCAGTGAGCAGTTCTTC. Translating it yields CASSLGTGQVSEQFF.

The J gene is TRBJ2-3, the V gene TRBV7-9; D call uncertain. CDR1 is SEHNR, CDR2 FQNEAQ, per germline (reference sequence). This CDR3 comprises 14 residues. V dropped 1 base and J dropped 4 bases, with 9 bases sitting between them. In DNA, the CDR3 is TGTGCCAGCAGCTTAGTACCAGCCTCAGATACGCAGTATTTT. Amino acids: CASSLVPASDTQYF.

This sequence joins TRBV5-1 and TRBJ2-5, with D perhaps given as TRBD1 or TRBD2 (5 bases each). The CDR3 extends over 15 amino acids. V lost 1 base to trimming and J lost 3 bases, with 13 bases between them. Germline CDR1 is SGHRS and CDR2 is YFSETQ. Written as DNA, the CDR3 is TGCGCCAGCAGCTTGAACCCGGGGCGGGAAGAGACCCAGTACTTC. Translated, it gives CASSLNPGREETQYF.

This sequence joins TRBV5-4 and TRBJ1-2; TRBD1 aligns across 9 bases. With V trimmed by 4 bases and J by 4 bases, 5 bases remained unmatched. This CDR3 is built from 14 residues. Germline lookup yields CDR1 SGHNT and CDR2 YYREEE (reference sequence). Written as DNA, the CDR3 is TGTGCCAGCAGCGCCAAACAGGGGGCCTATGGCTACACCTTC. Translated: CASSAKQGAYGYTF.

This chain uses TRBV9 with TRBJ2-1; no reliable D call. The CDR3 sequence is 15 residues long. The V gene lost 0 bases and the J gene lost 3 bases, with 10 bases spanning the gap. CDR1 SGDLS and CDR2 YYNGEE come from the germline V gene. DNA for the CDR3: TGTGCCAGCAGCGTAGGACGGGTTTACTACAATGAGCAGTTCTTC. Protein product: CASSVGRVYYNEQFF.

This rearrangement joins TRBV7-9 to TRBJ1-4; 7 positions match TRBD1. CDR3 length equals 15 residues. The germline gives CDR1 SEHNR, CDR2 FQNEAQ (reference sequence). V shed 5 bases and J 5 bases; nucleotides not matched to a gene: 8. The CDR3: CASSLQQGGNEKLFF. In DNA, the CDR3 is TGTGCCAGCAGCCTGCAGCAGGGGGGGAATGAAAAACTGTTTTTT.

V and J are TRBV5-1 and TRBJ2-3; weak D call: TRBD2 (6 bases). The CDR3 is 15 amino acids. Germline lookup yields CDR1 SGHRS and CDR2 YFSETQ. Between the trimmed V and J ends, which lost 5 bases and 3 bases, there was a span of 16 bases. The CDR3 spells CASSITGGGTDTQYF. The DNA for the CDR3 is TGCGCCAGCAGTATTACCGGGGGAGGAACAGATACGCAGTATTTT.

The J gene is TRBJ1-1, the V gene TRBV6-5; 7 bases are shared with TRBD1. In germline, CDR1 is MNHEY, CDR2 SVGAGI. This CDR3 contains 15 residues. The J segment lost 2 bases and the V segment lost 6 bases, leaving 9 bases of the junction unmatched. CDR3 protein: CASSPNRQGNTEAFF. The CDR3, as DNA: TGTGCCAGCAGCCCAAACCGACAGGGAAACACTGAAGCTTTCTTT.

The count of this clone is one. The rearrangement uses TRBV4-1 and TRBJ1-2; the match to TRBD1 covers 7 bases. Germline V gene data show CDR1 as MGHRA and CDR2 as YSYEKL. This CDR3 comprises 13 residues. After removal of 2 bases from V and 9 bases from J, the junction contained 6 bases not matched to a gene. The DNA for the CDR3 is TGCGCCAGCAGCCAAACGACAGGGACGAGCTACACCTTC. Translating it yields CASSQTTGTSYTF.

The chain is built from TRBV5-5 and TRBJ2-2, with 10 bases identical to TRBD2. The V and J ends lost 2 bases and 2 bases, in that order; junction bases with no gene match: 0. Per the germline V gene, CDR1 is SGHKS and CDR2 is YYEKEE (reference sequence). The CDR3 has 15 residues. Here the CDR3 reads CASSLLAGNTGELFF. In nucleotides, the CDR3 is TGTGCCAGCAGCTTACTAGCGGGAAACACCGGGGAGCTGTTTTTT.

The V call is TRBV7-2, the J call TRBJ1-5; the D gene is possibly TRBD1 (6 bases). The V and J ends lost 3 bases and 3 bases respectively, with 12 bases between them. Germline V CDR1 and CDR2: SGHTA, FQGNSA. The CDR3 contains 15 residues. The DNA for the CDR3 is TGTGCCAGCAGCTTCCACAGGGATCACAATCAGCCCCAGCATTTT. Its translation is CASSFHRDHNQPQHF. The full variable domain, in which reference TRBV7-2 and TRBJ1-5 provide the parts outside the CDR3, is GAGVSQSPSNKVTEKGKDVELRCDPISGHTALYWYRQSLGQGLEFLIYFQGNSAPDKSGLPSDRFSAERTGGSVSTLTIQRTQQEDSAVYLCASSFHRDHNQPQHFGDGTRLSIL.

The chain links TRBV18 to TRBJ2-3; unclear D gene. This CDR3 spans 11 amino acids. In germline, CDR1 is KGHSH, CDR2 LQKENI. The germline V and J ends were trimmed by 2 bases and 6 bases, with 3 bases remaining between them. CDR3 nucleotides: TGTGCCAGCTCACCAGGGGATACGCAGTATTTT. It translates to CASSPGDTQYF.